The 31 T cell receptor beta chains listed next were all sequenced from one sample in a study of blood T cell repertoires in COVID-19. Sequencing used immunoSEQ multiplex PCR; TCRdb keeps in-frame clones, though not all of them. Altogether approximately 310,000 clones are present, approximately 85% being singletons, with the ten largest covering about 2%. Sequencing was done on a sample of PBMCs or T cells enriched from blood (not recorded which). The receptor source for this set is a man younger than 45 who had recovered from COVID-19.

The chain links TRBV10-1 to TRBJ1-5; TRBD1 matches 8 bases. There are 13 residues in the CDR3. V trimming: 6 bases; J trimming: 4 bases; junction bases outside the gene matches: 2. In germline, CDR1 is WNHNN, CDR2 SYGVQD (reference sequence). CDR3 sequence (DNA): TGCGCCAGCAGCCGGACAGGGAATCAGCCCCAGCATTTT. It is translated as CASSRTGNQPQHF.

The CDR3: CASSKKSGSAEAFF. CDR3 DNA sequence: TGTGCCAGCAGCAAGAAGTCAGGGTCCGCTGAAGCTTTCTTT. The rearrangement joins TRBV13 to TRBJ1-1; D is perhaps TRBD1 (5 bases). The V end lost 5 bases, the J end lost 6 bases, and 16 bases lay between the germline ends. Germline CDR1 PRHDT, CDR2 FYEKMQ (reference sequence). This CDR3 has 14 amino acids.

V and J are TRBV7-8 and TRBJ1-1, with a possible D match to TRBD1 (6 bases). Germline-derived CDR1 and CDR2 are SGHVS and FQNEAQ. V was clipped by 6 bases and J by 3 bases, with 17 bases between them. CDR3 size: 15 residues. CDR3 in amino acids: CASSLDSLADTEAFF. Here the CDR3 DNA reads TGTGCCAGCAGTTTGGACAGTCTGGCGGACACTGAAGCTTTCTTT.

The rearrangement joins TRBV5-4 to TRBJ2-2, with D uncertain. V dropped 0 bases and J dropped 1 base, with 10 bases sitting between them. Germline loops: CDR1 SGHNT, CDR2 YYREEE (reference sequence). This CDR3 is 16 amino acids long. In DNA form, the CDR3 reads TGTGCCAGCAGCTTGGGCAGCCGGGTGAACACCGGGGAGCTGTTTTTT. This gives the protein CASSLGSRVNTGELFF.

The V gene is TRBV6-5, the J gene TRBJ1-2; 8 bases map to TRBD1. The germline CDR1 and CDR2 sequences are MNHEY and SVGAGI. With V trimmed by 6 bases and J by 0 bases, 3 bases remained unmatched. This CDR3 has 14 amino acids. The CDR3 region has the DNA TGTGCCAGCAGACGGACAGGGACTAACTATGGCTACACCTTC. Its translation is CASRRTGTNYGYTF.

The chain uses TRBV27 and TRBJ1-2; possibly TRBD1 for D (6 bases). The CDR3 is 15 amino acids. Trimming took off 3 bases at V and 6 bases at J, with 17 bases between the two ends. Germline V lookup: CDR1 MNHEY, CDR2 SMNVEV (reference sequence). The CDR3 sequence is CASSFRDIPDHGYTF. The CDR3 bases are TGTGCCAGCAGTTTCCGGGACATCCCGGACCATGGCTACACCTTC.

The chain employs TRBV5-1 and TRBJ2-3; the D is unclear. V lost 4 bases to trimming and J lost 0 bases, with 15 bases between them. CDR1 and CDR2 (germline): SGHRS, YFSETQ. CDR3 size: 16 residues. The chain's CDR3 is CASSPDRGKSTDTQYF. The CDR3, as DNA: TGCGCCAGCAGCCCTGACCGAGGTAAGAGCACAGATACGCAGTATTTT. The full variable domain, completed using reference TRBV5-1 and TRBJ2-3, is KAGVTQTPRYLIKTRGQQVTLSCSPISGHRSVSWYQQTPGQGLQFLFEYFSETQRNKGNFPGRFSGRQFSNSRSEMNVSTLELGDSALYLCASSPDRGKSTDTQYFGPGTRLTVL.

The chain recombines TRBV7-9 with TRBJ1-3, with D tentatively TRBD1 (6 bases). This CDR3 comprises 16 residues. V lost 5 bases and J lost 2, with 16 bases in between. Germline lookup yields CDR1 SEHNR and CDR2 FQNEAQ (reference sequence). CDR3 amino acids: CASSHSGTGTGNTIYF. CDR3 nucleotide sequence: TGTGCCAGCAGCCACTCGGGCACAGGGACTGGAAACACCATATATTTT.

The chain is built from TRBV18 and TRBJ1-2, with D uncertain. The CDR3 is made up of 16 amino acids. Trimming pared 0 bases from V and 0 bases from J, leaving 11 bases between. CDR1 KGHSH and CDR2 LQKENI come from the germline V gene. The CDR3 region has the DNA TGTGCCAGCTCACCACCTATATCGGGATCTAACTATGGCTACACCTTC. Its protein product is CASSPPISGSNYGYTF.

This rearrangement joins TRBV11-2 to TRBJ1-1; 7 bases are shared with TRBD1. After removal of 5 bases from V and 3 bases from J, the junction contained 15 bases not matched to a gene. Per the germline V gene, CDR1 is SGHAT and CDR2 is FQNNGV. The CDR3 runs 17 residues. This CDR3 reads CASSPLPRQGGHTEAFF. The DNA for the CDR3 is TGTGCCAGCAGCCCTCTGCCTCGGCAGGGGGGACACACTGAAGCTTTCTTT.

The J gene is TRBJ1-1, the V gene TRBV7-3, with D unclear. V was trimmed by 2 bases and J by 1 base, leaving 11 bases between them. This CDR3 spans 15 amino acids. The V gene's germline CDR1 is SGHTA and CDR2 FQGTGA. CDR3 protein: CASSLYGEGNTEAFF. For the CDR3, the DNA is TGTGCCAGCAGCTTATACGGGGAGGGGAACACTGAAGCTTTCTTT.

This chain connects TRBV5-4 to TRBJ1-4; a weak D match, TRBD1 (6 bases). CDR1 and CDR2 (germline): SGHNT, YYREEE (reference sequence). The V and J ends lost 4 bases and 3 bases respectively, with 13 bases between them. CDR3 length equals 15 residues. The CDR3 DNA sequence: TGTGCCAGCAGCCCTGAGGGGGTGGCTAATGAAAAACTGTTTTTT. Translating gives CASSPEGVANEKLFF.

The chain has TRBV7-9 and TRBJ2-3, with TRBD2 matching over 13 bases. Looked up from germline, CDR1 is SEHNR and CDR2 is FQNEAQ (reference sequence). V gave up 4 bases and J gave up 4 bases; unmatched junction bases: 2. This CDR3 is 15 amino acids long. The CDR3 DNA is TGTGCCAGCAGCTCAGGACTAGCGGGGGCAGATACGCAGTATTTT. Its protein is CASSSGLAGADTQYF.

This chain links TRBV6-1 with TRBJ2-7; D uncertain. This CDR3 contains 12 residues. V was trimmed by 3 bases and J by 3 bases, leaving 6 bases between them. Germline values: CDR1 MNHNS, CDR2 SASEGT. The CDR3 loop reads CASSEAGYEQYF. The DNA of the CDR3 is TGTGCCAGCAGTGAGGCAGGCTACGAGCAGTACTTC.

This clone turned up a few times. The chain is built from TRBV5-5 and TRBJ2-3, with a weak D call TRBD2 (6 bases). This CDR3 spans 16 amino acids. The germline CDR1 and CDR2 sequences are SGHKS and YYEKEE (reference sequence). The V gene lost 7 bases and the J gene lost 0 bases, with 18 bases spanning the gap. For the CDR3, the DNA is TGTGCCAGCCGACTAGGCCCCCTAACTAGCACAGATACGCAGTATTTT. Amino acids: CASRLGPLTSTDTQYF.

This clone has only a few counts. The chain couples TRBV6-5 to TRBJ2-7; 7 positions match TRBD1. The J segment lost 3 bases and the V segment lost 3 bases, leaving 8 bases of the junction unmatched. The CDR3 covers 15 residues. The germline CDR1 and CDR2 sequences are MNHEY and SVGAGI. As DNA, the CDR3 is TGTGCCAGCAGTTATACCGGGACAGCCTACTACGAGCAGTACTTC. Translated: CASSYTGTAYYEQYF.

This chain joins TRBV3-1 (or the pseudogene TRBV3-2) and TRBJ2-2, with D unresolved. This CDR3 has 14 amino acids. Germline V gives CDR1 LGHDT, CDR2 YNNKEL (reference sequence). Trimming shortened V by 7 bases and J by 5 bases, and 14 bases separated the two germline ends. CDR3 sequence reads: CASTPKFRTGELFF. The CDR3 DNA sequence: TGTGCCAGCACCCCTAAGTTTCGAACCGGGGAGCTGTTTTTT.

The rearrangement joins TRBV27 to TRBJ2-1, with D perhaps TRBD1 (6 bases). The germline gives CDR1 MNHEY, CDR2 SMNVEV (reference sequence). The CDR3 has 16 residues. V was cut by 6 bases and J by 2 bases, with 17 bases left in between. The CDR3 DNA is TGTGCCAGCAGGTCGCAGGGGAACGGTCCCTACAATGAGCAGTTCTTC. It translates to CASRSQGNGPYNEQFF.

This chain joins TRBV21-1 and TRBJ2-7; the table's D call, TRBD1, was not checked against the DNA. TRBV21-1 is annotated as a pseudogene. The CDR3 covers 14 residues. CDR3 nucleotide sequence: TGTGCCAGCAGTTCGACAGGGGGAGACTACGAGCAGTACTTC. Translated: CASSSTGGDYEQYF.

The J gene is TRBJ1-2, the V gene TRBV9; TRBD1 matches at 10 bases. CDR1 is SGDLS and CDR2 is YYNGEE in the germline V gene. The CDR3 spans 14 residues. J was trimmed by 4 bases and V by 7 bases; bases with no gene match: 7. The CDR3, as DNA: TGTGCCAGCCGCGGGACAGGGGAGGTCTATGGCTACACCTTC. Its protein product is CASRGTGEVYGYTF. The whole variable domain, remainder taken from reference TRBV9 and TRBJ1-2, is DSGVTQTPKHLITATGQRVTLRCSPRSGDLSVYWYQQSLDQGLQFLIQYYNGEERAKGNILERFSAQQFPDLHSELNLSSLELGDSALYFCASRGTGEVYGYTFGSGTRLTVV.

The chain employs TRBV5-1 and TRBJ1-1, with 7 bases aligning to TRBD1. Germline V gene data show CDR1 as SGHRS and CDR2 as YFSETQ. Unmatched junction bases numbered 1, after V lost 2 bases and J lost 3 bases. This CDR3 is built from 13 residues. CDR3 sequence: CASSFQGDTEAFF. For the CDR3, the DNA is TGCGCCAGCAGCTTTCAGGGGGACACTGAAGCTTTCTTT.

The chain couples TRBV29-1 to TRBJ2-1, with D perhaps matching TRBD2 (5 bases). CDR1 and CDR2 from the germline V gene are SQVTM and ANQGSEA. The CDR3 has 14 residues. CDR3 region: CTCRSGSSYNEQFF. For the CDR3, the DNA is TGCACCTGCCGATCGGGGAGCTCCTACAATGAGCAGTTCTTC.

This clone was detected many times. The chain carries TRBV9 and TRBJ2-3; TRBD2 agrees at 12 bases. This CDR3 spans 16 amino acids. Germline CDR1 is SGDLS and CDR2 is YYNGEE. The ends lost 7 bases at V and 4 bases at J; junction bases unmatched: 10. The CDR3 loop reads CASGASGGAEPDTQYF. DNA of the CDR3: TGTGCCAGCGGGGCTAGCGGGGGGGCCGAGCCAGATACGCAGTATTTT.

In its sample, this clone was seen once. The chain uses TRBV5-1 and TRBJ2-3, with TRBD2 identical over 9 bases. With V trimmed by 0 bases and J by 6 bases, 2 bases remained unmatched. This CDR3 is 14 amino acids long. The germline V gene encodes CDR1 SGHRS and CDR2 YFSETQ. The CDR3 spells CASSLGGGADTQYF. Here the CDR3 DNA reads TGCGCCAGCAGCTTGGGCGGGGGGGCTGATACGCAGTATTTT.

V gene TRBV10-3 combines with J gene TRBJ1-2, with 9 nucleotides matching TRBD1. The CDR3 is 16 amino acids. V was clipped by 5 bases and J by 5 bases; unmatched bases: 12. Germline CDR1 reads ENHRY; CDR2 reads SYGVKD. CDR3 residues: CAISSDRTGERYGYTF. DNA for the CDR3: TGTGCCATCAGTTCGGACAGGACAGGGGAGAGATATGGCTACACCTTC.

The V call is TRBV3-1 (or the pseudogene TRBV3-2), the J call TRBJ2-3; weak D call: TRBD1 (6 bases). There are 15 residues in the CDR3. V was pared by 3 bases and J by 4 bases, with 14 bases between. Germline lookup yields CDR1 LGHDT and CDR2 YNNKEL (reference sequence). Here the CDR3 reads CASSHRDTRPDTQYF. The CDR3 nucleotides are TGTGCCAGCAGCCACCGGGACACAAGACCAGATACGCAGTATTTT.

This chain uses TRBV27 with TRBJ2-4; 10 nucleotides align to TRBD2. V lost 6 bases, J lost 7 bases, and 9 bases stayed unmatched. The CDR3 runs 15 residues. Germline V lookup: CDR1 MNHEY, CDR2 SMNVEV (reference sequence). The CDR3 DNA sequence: TGTGCCAGCAGACCAGCGGGGGGGGCCTGGAACATTCAGTACTTC. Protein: CASRPAGGAWNIQYF.

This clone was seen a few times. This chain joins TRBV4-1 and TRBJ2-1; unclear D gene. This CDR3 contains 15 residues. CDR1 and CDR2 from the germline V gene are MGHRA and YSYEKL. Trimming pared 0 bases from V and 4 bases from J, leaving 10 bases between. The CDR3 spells CASSQDWRGYNEQFF. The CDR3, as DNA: TGCGCCAGCAGCCAAGATTGGAGAGGTTACAATGAGCAGTTCTTC.

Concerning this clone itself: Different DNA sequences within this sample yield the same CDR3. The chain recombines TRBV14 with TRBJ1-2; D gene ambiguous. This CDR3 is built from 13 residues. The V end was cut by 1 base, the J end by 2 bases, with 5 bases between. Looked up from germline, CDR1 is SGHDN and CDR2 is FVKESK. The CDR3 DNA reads TGTGCCAGCAGCCAAGGGGCCAACTATGGCTACACCTTC. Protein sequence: CASSQGANYGYTF.

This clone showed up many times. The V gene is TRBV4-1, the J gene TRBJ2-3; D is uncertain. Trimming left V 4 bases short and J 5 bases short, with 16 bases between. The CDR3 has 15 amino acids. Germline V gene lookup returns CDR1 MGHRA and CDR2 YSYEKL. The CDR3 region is CASSLSSRPGDTQYF. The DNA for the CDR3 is TGCGCCAGCAGCCTTAGTTCAAGGCCGGGAGATACGCAGTATTTT.

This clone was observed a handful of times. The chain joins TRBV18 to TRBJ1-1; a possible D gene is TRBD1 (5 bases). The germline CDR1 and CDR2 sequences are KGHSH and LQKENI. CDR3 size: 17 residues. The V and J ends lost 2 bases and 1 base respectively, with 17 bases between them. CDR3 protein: CASSPRVQGGQNTEAFF. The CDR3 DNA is TGTGCCAGCTCACCAAGGGTCCAGGGAGGGCAGAACACTGAAGCTTTCTTT.